These 23 T cell receptor beta chains were all obtained from the same sample, sequenced in a study of T cells in Graves' hyperthyroidism and ophthalmopathy. What was amplified from RNA transcripts were TCR beta CDR3 regions. First-round RT-PCR with HTBI primers amplified the TCR CDR3 region. TCRdb called the multiplex PCR reads again in MiXCR, with one record for every CDR3 protein. The data show about 330,000 distinct CDR3 sequences, roughly 13% seen once. Material: blood. These receptors all come from a woman aged 40 to 55 with Graves' ophthalmopathy.

This rearrangement joins TRBV15 to TRBJ1-2, with no clear D. Deletions cut 3 bases from V and 1 base from J, with 21 bases between. CDR1 is LNHNV, CDR2 YYDKDF, per germline (reference sequence). The CDR3 totals 18 residues. CDR3 nucleotides: TGTGCCACCAGCAGCCCTCAGGCTCGCCCGAATTATAACTATGGCTACACCTTC. Protein sequence: CATSSPQARPNYNYGYTF.

This clonotype was seen more than once but under ten times. A much larger clone is a single base away; this may be a read error. The chain uses TRBV28 and TRBJ1-1; tentatively, D is TRBD1 (6 bases). There are 15 residues in the CDR3. The V gene's germline CDR1 is MDHEN and CDR2 SYDVKM. V gave up 6 bases and J gave up 0 bases, with 14 bases separating them. CDR3 DNA sequence: TGTGCCAGCAGACCTGGGACACCTTTGAACACTGAAGCTTTCTTT. Translating it yields CASRPGTPLNTEAFF.

The chain has TRBV19 and TRBJ2-5; unclear D gene. The CDR3 has 11 residues. In germline, CDR1 is LNHDA, CDR2 SQIVND (reference sequence). Deletions cut 3 bases from V and 7 bases from J, with 6 bases between. CDR3 sequence reads: CASSIGGTQYF. CDR3 bases: TGTGCCAGTAGTATCGGCGGGACCCAGTACTTC. Filled out from reference TRBV19 and TRBJ2-5, the complete variable domain reads DGGITQSPKYLFRKEGQNVTLSCEQNLNHDAMYWYRQDPGQGLRLIYYSQIVNDFQKGDIAEGYSVSREKKESFPLTVTSAQKNPTAFYLCASSIGGTQYFGPGTRLLVL.

CDR3 in DNA: TGTGCCAGCAGCTTTAGTACTAGCGGATACAATGAGCAGTTCTTC. This sequence encodes CASSFSTSGYNEQFF. V is TRBV5-6 and J is TRBJ2-1; 8 nucleotides align to TRBD2. V trimming: 2 bases; J trimming: 4 bases; junction bases outside the gene matches: 5. The CDR3 length is 15 residues. Germline CDR1 reads SGHDT; CDR2 reads YYEEEE.

The chain links TRBV3-1 to TRBJ1-6, with D possibly being TRBD1 (5 bases). Looked up from germline, CDR1 is LGHDT and CDR2 is YNNKEL (reference sequence). The CDR3 covers 17 residues. V lost 1 base, J lost 6 bases, and 16 bases lay in between. The CDR3 DNA follows: TGTGCCAGCAGCCAAGCAAGAGGGACCGGCGCTAATTCACCCCTCCACTTT. This gives the protein CASSQARGTGANSPLHF.

This clonotype was seen only a few times. Compared with germline, one end of the junction differs, possibly owing to a read error. The rearrangement uses TRBV7-9 and TRBJ1-4; possibly TRBD1 for D (5 bases). This CDR3 spans 13 amino acids. CDR1 is SEHNR, CDR2 FQNEAQ, per germline (reference sequence). As DNA, the CDR3 is TGTGCCAGCAGCTTAGATGGGGACGGAAAACTGCTTTTT. Its translation is CASSLDGDGKLLF. The full variable domain, rest sourced from reference TRBV7-9 and TRBJ1-4, is DTGVSQNPRHKITKRGQNVTFRCDPISEHNRLYWYRQTLGQGPEFLTYFQNEAQLEKSRLLSDRFSAERPKGSFSTLEIQRTEQGDSAMYLCASSLDGDGKLLFGSGTQLSVL.

This clonotype was seen repeatedly, ten times or more. The chain combines TRBV24-1 with TRBJ2-3; D call uncertain. The V end lost 5 bases, the J end lost 5 bases, and 10 bases lay between the germline ends. The CDR3 is made up of 13 amino acids. In germline, CDR1 is KGHDR, CDR2 SFDVKD. The CDR3: CATSGSVRDTQYF. CDR3 bases: TGTGCCACCAGTGGGTCGGTACGAGATACGCAGTATTTT.

Many counts were recorded for this clonotype. CDR3 coding DNA: TGTGCCAGCAGACCCACAGGGGGTCAGTACGAGCAGTACTTC. Protein sequence: CASRPTGGQYEQYF. The chain has TRBV28 and TRBJ2-7, with 8 bases identical to TRBD1. This CDR3 is built from 14 residues. Germline trimming cut 6 bases from V and 4 bases from J; bases unmatched to any gene: 8. Germline V gives CDR1 MDHEN, CDR2 SYDVKM.

The chain uses TRBV7-3 and TRBJ2-7; 9 bases map to TRBD1. After removal of 10 bases from V and 4 bases from J, the junction contained 11 bases not matched to a gene. The CDR3 is 14 residues long. Germline V CDR1 and CDR2: SGHTA, FQGTGA. CDR3 region: CATRVTGGSYEQYF. CDR3 DNA sequence: TGTGCCACCAGGGTGACAGGGGGTTCTTACGAGCAGTACTTC.

This chain connects TRBV7-9 to TRBJ1-6; D uncertain. The germline gives CDR1 SEHNR, CDR2 FQNEAQ (reference sequence). The length of the CDR3 is 13 residues. V was clipped by 0 bases and J by 15 bases, with 12 bases between them. The CDR3 loop reads CASSLAGMDRLHF. The CDR3 nucleotides read TGTGCCAGCAGCTTAGCGGGGATGGACCGCCTCCACTTT. The full variable domain, its missing parts supplied by reference TRBV7-9 and TRBJ1-6, is DTGVSQNPRHKITKRGQNVTFRCDPISEHNRLYWYRQTLGQGPEFLTYFQNEAQLEKSRLLSDRFSAERPKGSFSTLEIQRTEQGDSAMYLCASSLAGMDRLHFGNGTRLTVT.

This clonotype was observed many times. This chain links TRBV6-1 with TRBJ2-3; D gene ambiguous. Trimming took off 9 bases at V and 3 bases at J, with 13 bases between the two ends. Germline loops: CDR1 MNHNS, CDR2 SASEGT. This CDR3 comprises 13 residues. The CDR3 loop is CASTLTNTDTQYF. CDR3 bases: TGTGCCAGTACACTAACGAATACAGATACGCAGTATTTT.

The chain has TRBV19 and TRBJ2-2, with 14 bases matching TRBD2. Trimming at V came to 3 bases and at J to 7 bases, leaving 7 bases not matched to a gene. The germline V gene has CDR1 LNHDA and CDR2 SQIVND (reference sequence). This CDR3 contains 17 residues. For the CDR3, the DNA is TGTGCCAGTAGTATTCTGGGACTAGCGGGAGATGTCGGGGAGCTGTTTTTT. Residues: CASSILGLAGDVGELFF.

This clonotype was detected only once. The rearrangement joins TRBV5-1 to TRBJ2-1; 9 bases map to TRBD1. The germline V gene encodes CDR1 SGHRS and CDR2 YFSETQ. CDR3 length equals 16 residues. The trim removed 4 bases at V and 8 bases at J, leaving 13 bases unmatched. DNA for the CDR3: TGCGCCAGCAGCCCCACCGGGACAGGGAGATTCGATGAGCAGTTCTTC. Translation gives CASSPTGTGRFDEQFF.

This clonotype was recorded many times. The chain links TRBV6-1 to TRBJ2-1; D is perhaps TRBD2 (6 bases). Germline V gene data show CDR1 as MNHNS and CDR2 as SASEGT. The V end was cut by 2 bases, the J end by 5 bases, with 16 bases between. This CDR3 has 16 residues. The CDR3 here is CASSEYGTLLDNEQFF. CDR3 in DNA: TGTGCCAGCAGTGAATACGGGACTCTCCTTGACAATGAGCAGTTCTTC.

This chain uses TRBV14 with TRBJ2-7; 9 bases are a match to TRBD1. CDR1 and CDR2 from the germline V gene are SGHDN and FVKESK. J was trimmed by 4 bases and V by 5 bases; bases with no gene match: 3. The CDR3 has 13 amino acids. CDR3 residues: CASSGDRVYEQYV. In DNA, the CDR3 is TGTGCCAGCAGCGGGGACAGGGTTTACGAGCAGTACGTC.

Only a few counts were recorded for this clonotype. The genes are TRBV5-1 and TRBJ1-3, with TRBD1 matching 9 bases. The CDR3 is 15 residues long. Per the germline V gene, CDR1 is SGHRS and CDR2 is YFSETQ. V shed 4 bases and J 1 base; nucleotides not matched to a gene: 3. The CDR3 region is CASSPGTGSGNTIYF. Written as DNA, the CDR3 is TGCGCCAGCAGCCCGGGGACAGGGTCTGGAAACACCATATATTTT.

This clonotype was detected many times. This sequence joins TRBV3-1 and TRBJ2-7; weak D call: TRBD2 (5 bases). Germline V CDR1 and CDR2: LGHDT, YNNKEL (reference sequence). The CDR3 has 15 amino acids. The V end lost 1 base, the J end lost 6 bases, and 16 bases lay between the germline ends. CDR3: CASSQGGPAGGEQYF. The CDR3 bases are TGTGCCAGCAGCCAAGGCGGGCCAGCTGGTGGCGAGCAGTACTTC.

The chain links TRBV20-1 to TRBJ2-1; TRBD2 agrees at 12 bases. V gave up 0 bases and J gave up 8 bases; unmatched junction bases: 5. The CDR3 runs to 15 residues. Germline V gene data show CDR1 as DFQATT and CDR2 as SNEGSKA (reference sequence). CDR3 sequence reads: CSAREMTSGRYEQFF. DNA for the CDR3: TGCAGTGCTAGAGAAATGACTAGCGGGAGATATGAGCAGTTCTTC.

This clonotype was observed many times. For the CDR3, the DNA is TGTGCCAGCAGCTTAGGGGAGTACAATGAGCAGTTCTTC. Amino acids: CASSLGEYNEQFF. The J gene is TRBJ2-1, the V gene TRBV7-2; tentative D call: TRBD2 (5 bases). The CDR3 length is 13 residues. The V gene's germline CDR1 is SGHTA and CDR2 FQGNSA. Trimming left V 1 base short and J 4 bases short, with 5 bases between.

The table lists this clonotype with many counts. The rearrangement uses TRBV11-2 and TRBJ1-2; a weak D match, TRBD1 (6 bases). V lost 5 bases to trimming and J lost 4 bases, with 14 bases between them. The germline CDR1 and CDR2 sequences are SGHAT and FQNNGV. The CDR3 totals 14 residues. The CDR3 here is CASSLPDRLYGYTF. The CDR3 DNA sequence: TGTGCCAGCAGCCTACCGGACAGACTCTATGGCTACACCTTC. The variable domain in full, completed from reference TRBV11-2 and TRBJ1-2, reads EAGVAQSPRYKIIEKRQSVAFWCNPISGHATLYWYQQILGQGPKLLIQFQNNGVVDDSQLPKDRFSAERLKGVDSTLKIQPAKLEDSAVYLCASSLPDRLYGYTFGSGTRLTVV.

The V call is TRBV7-9, the J call TRBJ2-5, with 7 bases identical to TRBD2. This CDR3 has 17 amino acids. CDR1 SEHNR and CDR2 FQNEAQ come from the germline V gene (reference sequence). The ends lost 4 bases at V and 2 bases at J; junction bases unmatched: 13. The CDR3 DNA reads as TGTGCCAGCAGCTCCGCCCCGGGGGGTCGGAAACAAGAGACCCAGTACTTC. Its translation: CASSSAPGGRKQETQYF.

In its sample, this clonotype was seen many times. This chain joins TRBV2 and TRBJ2-1, with 9 bases matching TRBD2. From germline, CDR1 is SNHLY and CDR2 FYNNEI. J lost 7 bases, V lost 2 bases, and 9 bases had no gene match. The length of the CDR3 is 16 residues. The CDR3 reads CASSEPRRGGRNEQFF. CDR3 DNA: TGTGCCAGCAGTGAACCCAGGCGGGGGGGCCGAAATGAGCAGTTCTTC.

In its sample, this clonotype was seen a few times. This may be a read error: a much more frequent sequence differs by one nucleotide. This rearrangement joins TRBV7-2 to TRBJ1-1; tentatively, D is TRBD1 (5 bases). The length of the CDR3 is 12 residues. Germline V gene data show CDR1 as SGHTA and CDR2 as FQGNSA. CDR3 sequence: CASGLEGISAFF. The CDR3, as DNA: TGTGCCAGCGGCTTAGAGGGGATCTCGGCTTTCTTT.